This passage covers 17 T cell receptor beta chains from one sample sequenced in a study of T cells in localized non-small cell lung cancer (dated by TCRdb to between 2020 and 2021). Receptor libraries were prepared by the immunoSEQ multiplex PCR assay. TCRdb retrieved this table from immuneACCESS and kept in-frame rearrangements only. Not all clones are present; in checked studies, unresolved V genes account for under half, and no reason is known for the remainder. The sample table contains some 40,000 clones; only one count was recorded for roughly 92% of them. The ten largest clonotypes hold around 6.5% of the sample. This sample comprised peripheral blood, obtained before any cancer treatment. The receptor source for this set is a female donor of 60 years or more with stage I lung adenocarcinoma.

CDR3 region: CSAYLNEKLFF. CDR3 bases: TGCAGTGCTTACCTTAATGAAAAACTGTTTTTT. This chain uses TRBV20-1 with TRBJ1-4; no clear D gene. Germline values: CDR1 DFQATT, CDR2 SNEGSKA (reference sequence). Trimming cost V 5 bases and J 4 bases, with 5 bases left between them. The CDR3 loop spans 11 amino acids.

The CDR3 bases are TGTGCCAGCAGTAGCGTCCGGGACTACCACTACAATGAGCAGTTCTTC. The encoded protein is CASSSVRDYHYNEQFF. The chain recombines TRBV6-4 with TRBJ2-1; 7 nucleotides agree with TRBD2. The V gene end was trimmed by 5 bases and the J gene end by 3 bases; junction bases not matched to a gene: 10. The CDR3 has 16 residues. Germline-derived CDR1 and CDR2 are MRHNA and SNTAGT.

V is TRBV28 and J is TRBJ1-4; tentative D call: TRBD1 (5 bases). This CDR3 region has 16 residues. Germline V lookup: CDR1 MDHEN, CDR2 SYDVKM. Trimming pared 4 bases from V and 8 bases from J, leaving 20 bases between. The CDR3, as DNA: TGTGCCAGCAGTTCACGTGGGCGGGGGGTCCAAGAAAAACTGTTTTTT. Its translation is CASSSRGRGVQEKLFF.

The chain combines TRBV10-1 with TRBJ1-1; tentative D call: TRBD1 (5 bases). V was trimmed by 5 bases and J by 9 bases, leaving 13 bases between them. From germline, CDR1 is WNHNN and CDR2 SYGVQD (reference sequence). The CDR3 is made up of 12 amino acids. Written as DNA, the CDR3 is TGCGCCAGCAGTCGGGAAGGGGAGAAAGCTTTCTTT. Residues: CASSREGEKAFF.

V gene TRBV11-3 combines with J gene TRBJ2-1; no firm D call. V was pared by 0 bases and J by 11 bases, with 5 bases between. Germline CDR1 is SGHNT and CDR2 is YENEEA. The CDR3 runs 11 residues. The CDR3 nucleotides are TGTGCCAGCAGCTTAGATCAGAAGCAGTTCTTC. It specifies CASSLDQKQFF.

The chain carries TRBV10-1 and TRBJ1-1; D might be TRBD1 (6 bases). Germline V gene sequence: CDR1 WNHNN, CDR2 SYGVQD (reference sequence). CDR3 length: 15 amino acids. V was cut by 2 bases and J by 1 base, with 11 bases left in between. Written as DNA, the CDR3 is TGCGCCAGCAGTGAGCTTCAAGGGGGGAACACTGAAGCTTTCTTT. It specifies CASSELQGGNTEAFF.

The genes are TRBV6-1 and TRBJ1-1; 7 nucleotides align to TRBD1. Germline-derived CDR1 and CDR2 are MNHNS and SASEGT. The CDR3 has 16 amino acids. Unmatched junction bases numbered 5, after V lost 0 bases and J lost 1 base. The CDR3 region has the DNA TGTGCCAGCAGTGAAGCGACAGGGATTGGGAACACTGAAGCTTTCTTT. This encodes CASSEATGIGNTEAFF.

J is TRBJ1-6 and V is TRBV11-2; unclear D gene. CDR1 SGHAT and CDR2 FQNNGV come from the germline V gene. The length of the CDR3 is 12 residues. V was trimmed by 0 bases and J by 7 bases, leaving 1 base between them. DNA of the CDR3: TGTGCCAGCAGCTTAGAGAATTCACCCCTCCACTTT. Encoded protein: CASSLENSPLHF.

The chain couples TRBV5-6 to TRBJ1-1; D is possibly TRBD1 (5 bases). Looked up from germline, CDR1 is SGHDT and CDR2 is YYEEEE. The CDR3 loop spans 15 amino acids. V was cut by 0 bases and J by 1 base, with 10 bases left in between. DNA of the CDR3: TGTGCCAGCAGCTTGGCCGGGGCAGGGAACACTGAAGCTTTCTTT. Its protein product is CASSLAGAGNTEAFF.

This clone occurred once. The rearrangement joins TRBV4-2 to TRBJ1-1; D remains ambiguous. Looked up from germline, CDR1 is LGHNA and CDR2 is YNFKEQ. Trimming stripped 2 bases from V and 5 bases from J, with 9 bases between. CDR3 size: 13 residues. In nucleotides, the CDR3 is TGTGCCAGCAGCCAATTCGACGGGACTGAAGCTTTCTTT. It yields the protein CASSQFDGTEAFF.

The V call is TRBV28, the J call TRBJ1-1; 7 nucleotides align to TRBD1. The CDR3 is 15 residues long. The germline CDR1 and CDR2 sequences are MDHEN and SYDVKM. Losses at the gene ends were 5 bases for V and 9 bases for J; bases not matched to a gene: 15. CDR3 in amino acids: CASSATGTDLKKAFF. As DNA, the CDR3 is TGTGCCAGCAGTGCTACCGGGACAGATCTAAAAAAAGCTTTCTTT.

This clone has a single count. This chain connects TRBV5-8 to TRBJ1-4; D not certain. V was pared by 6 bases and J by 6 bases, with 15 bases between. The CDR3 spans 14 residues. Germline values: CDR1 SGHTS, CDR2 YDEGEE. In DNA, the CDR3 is TGTGCCAGCACCCTCCCCCCGGAGGATGAAAAACTGTTTTTT. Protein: CASTLPPEDEKLFF.

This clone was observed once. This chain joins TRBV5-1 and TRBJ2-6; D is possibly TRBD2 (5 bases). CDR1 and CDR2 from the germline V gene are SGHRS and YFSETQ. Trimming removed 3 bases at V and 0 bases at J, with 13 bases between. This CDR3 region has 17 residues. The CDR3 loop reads CASSWASGNSGANVLTF. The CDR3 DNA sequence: TGCGCCAGCAGCTGGGCGTCGGGGAACTCTGGGGCCAACGTCCTGACTTTC.

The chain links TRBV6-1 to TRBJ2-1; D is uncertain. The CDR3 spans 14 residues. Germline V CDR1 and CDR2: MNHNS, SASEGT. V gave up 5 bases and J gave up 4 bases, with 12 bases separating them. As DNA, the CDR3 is TGTGCCAGCAGTCCCGATGACCGATACAATGAGCAGTTCTTC. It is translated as CASSPDDRYNEQFF.

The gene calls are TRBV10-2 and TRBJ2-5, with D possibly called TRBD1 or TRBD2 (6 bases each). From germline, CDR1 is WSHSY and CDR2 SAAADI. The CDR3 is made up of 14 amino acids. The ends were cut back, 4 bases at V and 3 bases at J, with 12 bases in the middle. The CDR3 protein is CASSGEDRKETQYF. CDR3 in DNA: TGCGCCAGCAGTGGGGAGGACAGAAAAGAGACCCAGTACTTC.

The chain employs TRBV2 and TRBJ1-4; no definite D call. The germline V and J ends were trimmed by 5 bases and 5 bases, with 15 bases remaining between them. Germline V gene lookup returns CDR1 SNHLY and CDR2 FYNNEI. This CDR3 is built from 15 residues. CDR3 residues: CASSPTFIPNEKLFF. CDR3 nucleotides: TGTGCCAGCAGTCCGACTTTCATACCCAATGAAAAACTGTTTTTT.

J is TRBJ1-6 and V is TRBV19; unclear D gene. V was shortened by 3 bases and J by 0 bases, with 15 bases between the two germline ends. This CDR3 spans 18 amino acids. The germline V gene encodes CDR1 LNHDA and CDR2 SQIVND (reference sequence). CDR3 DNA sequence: TGTGCCAGTAGTATGGACCCCTACCAGAGCTCCTATAATTCACCCCTCCACTTT. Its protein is CASSMDPYQSSYNSPLHF. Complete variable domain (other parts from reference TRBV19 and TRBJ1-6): DGGITQSPKYLFRKEGQNVTLSCEQNLNHDAMYWYRQDPGQGLRLIYYSQIVNDFQKGDIAEGYSVSREKKESFPLTVTSAQKNPTAFYLCASSMDPYQSSYNSPLHFGNGTRLTVT.